A single sample is the source of the 16 T cell receptor beta chains below, sequenced in a study of radiotherapy plus CTLA-4 blockade in lung cancer. The table came from immunoSEQ multiplex PCR; TCRdb's copy has only in-frame clones and leaves some out. Of tens of thousands of clones detected, 77% appear once; the ten largest clones hold 4%. Sequencing was performed on peripheral blood, taken from a patient treated with radiotherapy plus ipilimumab. These TCRs come from a human donor with non-small cell lung cancer who had a partial response to radiotherapy plus ipilimumab.

The rearrangement uses TRBV5-1 and TRBJ1-1; a weak D match, TRBD1 (5 bases). This CDR3 spans 16 amino acids. With 2 bases removed from V and 0 bases from J, the gap between germline ends came to 14 bases. Germline CDR1 is SGHRS and CDR2 is YFSETQ. CDR3 nucleotides: TGCGCCAGCAGCTTATCGGGGGTAGGCATGAACACTGAAGCTTTCTTT. Encoded protein: CASSLSGVGMNTEAFF.

The chain is built from TRBV13 and TRBJ2-7; 11 positions match TRBD1. V gave up 4 bases and J gave up 6 bases; unmatched junction bases: 5. The CDR3 spans 14 residues. Germline values: CDR1 PRHDT, CDR2 FYEKMQ (reference sequence). The CDR3 region is CASSSRDRGSEQYF. DNA of the CDR3: TGTGCCAGCAGCTCCCGGGACAGGGGGTCCGAGCAGTACTTC.

The CDR3 coding sequence is TGTGCCAGCAGCGAGGGGGCGGGGGGAACCACAGATACGCAGTATTTT. As protein: CASSEGAGGTTDTQYF. The J gene is TRBJ2-3, the V gene TRBV9, with D maybe TRBD2 (8 bases). Germline CDR1 reads SGDLS; CDR2 reads YYNGEE. The CDR3 runs 16 residues. The ends were cut back, 3 bases at V and 2 bases at J, with 16 bases in the middle.

J is TRBJ1-5 and V is TRBV2; D unclear. The CDR3 is 14 residues long. The ends were cut back, 5 bases at V and 1 base at J, with 9 bases in the middle. Germline V gene sequence: CDR1 SNHLY, CDR2 FYNNEI. In DNA, the CDR3 is TGTGCCAGCAGTCGAGACACCAGCAATCAGCCCCAGCATTTT. It codes for CASSRDTSNQPQHF.

The CDR3 sequence is CASSLMGQAELGYTF. The CDR3 DNA is TGTGCCAGCAGCTTGATGGGACAGGCTGAATTGGGCTACACCTTC. This chain uses TRBV5-5 with TRBJ1-2, with 8 bases aligning to TRBD1. Germline lookup yields CDR1 SGHKS and CDR2 YYEKEE (reference sequence). Trimming cost V 1 base and J 8 bases; bases outside gene matches: 10. The CDR3 is 15 residues long.

The sample holds a few counts of this clone. The rearrangement joins TRBV30 to TRBJ1-6, with D perhaps TRBD1 (6 bases). The CDR3 is 14 residues long. V shed 0 bases and J shed 10 bases, with 13 bases lying between them. Germline CDR1 GTSNPN, CDR2 SVGIG (reference sequence). Written as DNA, the CDR3 is TGTGCCTGGAGTGTACGGGGGGGGCGATCACCCCTCCACTTT. The encoded protein is CAWSVRGGRSPLHF.

The CDR3 DNA is TGTGCCAGCAGCTTAGAATGGGGCCGGGAGACCCAGTACTTC. Its translation is CASSLEWGRETQYF. J is TRBJ2-5 and V is TRBV7-7; a weak D match, TRBD1 (5 bases). Germline V gene data show CDR1 as SSHAT and CDR2 as FNYEAQ (reference sequence). The V end lost 1 base, the J end lost 5 bases, and 11 bases lay between the germline ends. The CDR3 sequence is 14 residues long.

The chain combines TRBV5-5 with TRBJ2-3; 10 bases agree with TRBD1. CDR3 length: 15 amino acids. V shed 4 bases and J 4 bases; nucleotides not matched to a gene: 6. CDR1 SGHKS and CDR2 YYEKEE come from the germline V gene (reference sequence). Here the CDR3 reads CASSGGTGAADTQYF. The CDR3, as DNA: TGTGCCAGCAGCGGCGGGACAGGGGCCGCAGATACGCAGTATTTT.

The rearrangement joins TRBV6-5 to TRBJ1-1; weak D call: TRBD1 (6 bases). The CDR3 length is 12 residues. CDR1 and CDR2 (germline): MNHEY, SVGAGI. Trimming pared 6 bases from V and 5 bases from J, leaving 10 bases between. CDR3: CASSEGGTEAFF. The CDR3 DNA reads TGTGCCAGCAGCGAGGGGGGGACTGAAGCTTTCTTT.

V is TRBV19 and J is TRBJ1-5, with D possibly matching TRBD1 (5 bases). Germline-derived CDR1 and CDR2 are LNHDA and SQIVND (reference sequence). The CDR3 runs 15 residues. V was pared by 7 bases and J by 5 bases, with 18 bases between. CDR3 loop: CASTPRRGSDQPQHF. CDR3 in DNA: TGTGCCAGTACCCCGAGGAGGGGTTCCGATCAGCCCCAGCATTTT. The complete variable domain, with remaining parts taken from reference TRBV19 and TRBJ1-5, reads DGGITQSPKYLFRKEGQNVTLSCEQNLNHDAMYWYRQDPGQGLRLIYYSQIVNDFQKGDIAEGYSVSREKKESFPLTVTSAQKNPTAFYLCASTPRRGSDQPQHFGDGTRLSIL.

This clone was seen a handful of times. This chain joins TRBV7-8 and TRBJ2-2, with 11 bases lining up with TRBD2. The junction had 2 bases not matched to a gene; V was cut back by 1 base and J by 7 bases. CDR3 length: 15 amino acids. Germline CDR1 is SGHVS and CDR2 is FQNEAQ. CDR3 in amino acids: CASSLGLAGGGELFF. The CDR3, as DNA: TGTGCCAGCAGCTTAGGCCTAGCGGGAGGCGGGGAGCTGTTTTTT.

The CDR3 bases are TGCAGCGTTGAAGGTAATACAGGGGGAACTGAAGCTTTCTTT. Translating gives CSVEGNTGGTEAFF. J is TRBJ1-1 and V is TRBV29-1, with 8 bases fitting TRBD1. Germline trimming cut 1 base from V and 5 bases from J; bases unmatched to any gene: 6. The CDR3 length is 14 residues. CDR1 and CDR2 from the germline V gene are SQVTM and ANQGSEA.

This chain joins TRBV6-1 and TRBJ1-2; the D gene is possibly TRBD1 (5 bases). The CDR3 is 14 residues long. V lost 8 bases and J lost 2, with 15 bases in between. The germline V gene encodes CDR1 MNHNS and CDR2 SASEGT. CDR3 loop: CASHLAGNNYGYTF. The CDR3 region has the DNA TGTGCCAGCCACCTGGCAGGGAACAACTATGGCTACACCTTC.

The V and J genes are TRBV5-4 and TRBJ2-2, with D possibly TRBD1 on 6 matching bases. The CDR3 runs 16 residues. Germline assignment: CDR1 SGHNT and CDR2 YYREEE (reference sequence). The V and J ends lost 3 bases and 1 base respectively, with 13 bases between them. For the CDR3, the DNA is TGTGCCAGCAGCTCACTTCCGGGACAGAACACCGGGGAGCTGTTTTTT. It translates to CASSSLPGQNTGELFF. Filled out from reference TRBV5-4 and TRBJ2-2, the complete variable domain reads ETGVTQSPTHLIKTRGQQVTLRCSSQSGHNTVSWYQQALGQGPQFIFQYYREEENGRGNFPPRFSGLQFPNYSSELNVNALELDDSALYLCASSSLPGQNTGELFFGEGSRLTVL.

This clone came up once. The gene calls are TRBV28 and TRBJ1-2; 7 nucleotides align to TRBD1. The V gene's germline CDR1 is MDHEN and CDR2 SYDVKM. V lost 10 bases, J lost 2 bases, and 4 bases stayed unmatched. CDR3 length: 12 amino acids. The CDR3 sequence is CAISGQNYGYTF. In DNA, the CDR3 is TGTGCCATCTCGGGACAGAACTATGGCTACACCTTC.

This sequence joins TRBV11-1 and TRBJ2-7, with D perhaps TRBD1 (6 bases). CDR3 size: 14 residues. With 0 bases removed from V and 4 bases from J, the gap between germline ends came to 10 bases. The germline CDR1 and CDR2 sequences are SGHAT and FQDESV (reference sequence). CDR3 residues: CASSLAQGWYEQYF. In DNA, the CDR3 is TGTGCCAGCAGCTTAGCCCAGGGGTGGTACGAGCAGTACTTC.